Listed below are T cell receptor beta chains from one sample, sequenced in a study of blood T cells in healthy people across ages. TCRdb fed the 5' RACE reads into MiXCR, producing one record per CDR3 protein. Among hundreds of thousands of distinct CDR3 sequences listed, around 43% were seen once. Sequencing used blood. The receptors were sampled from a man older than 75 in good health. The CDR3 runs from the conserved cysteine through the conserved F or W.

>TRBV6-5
CASSRDVGVETQYF
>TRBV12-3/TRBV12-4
CASSRTGFDYGYTF
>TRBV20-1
CSARVGEYGSYEQYF
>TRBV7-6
CASSLESVAYETQYF
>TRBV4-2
CASSQGDGTEAFF
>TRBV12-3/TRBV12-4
CASSFRGGEQFF
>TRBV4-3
CASSQVTLSTYGYTF
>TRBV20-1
CSAKVGELFNNNEQFF
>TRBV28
CASSRNTGAQETQYF
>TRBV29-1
CSVDERQLNTEAFF
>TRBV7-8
CASSLGGVLVTQYF
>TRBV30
CAWSGTGSIGANVLTF
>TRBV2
CAGTEGRYTEAFF
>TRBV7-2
CASSLRGQGASSYNSPLHF
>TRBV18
CASSPRSEHSNSPLHF
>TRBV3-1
CASSQVRGVGYSPLHF
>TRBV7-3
CASRGYNNEQYF
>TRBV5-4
CASSITGNYGYTF
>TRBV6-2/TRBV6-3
CASSGSGTGDNEQFF
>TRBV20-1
CSARDQGAVRTEAFF
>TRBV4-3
CASSRAEFYEQYF
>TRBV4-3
CASSQESPLDRGAGGYTF
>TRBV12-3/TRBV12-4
CASSFGLSGLKDETQYF
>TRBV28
CAGSTAGGPVDTQYF
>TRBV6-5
CASRYRGLDYEQYF
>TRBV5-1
CASSPLPGANVLTF
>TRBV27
CASSWGGPTRQYF
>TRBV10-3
CAISGRTSGGFYNEQFF
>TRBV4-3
CASSQTGRPAEAFF
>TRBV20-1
CSAKGTANTEAFF
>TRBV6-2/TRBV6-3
CASSDSTLAGAYNEQFF
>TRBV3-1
CASSQDSDMGTQYF
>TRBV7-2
CASSLTGWGTGPQETQYF
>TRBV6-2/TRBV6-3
CASIREVTGGETQYF
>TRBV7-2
CASSLVSQPSSYEQYF
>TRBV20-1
CSADGSSYNEQFF
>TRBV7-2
CASSTRLAGTGELFF
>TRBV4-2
CASSHGGGRGLVYEQYF
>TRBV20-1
CSAEESYEQYF
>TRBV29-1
CSVASGQIGETQYF
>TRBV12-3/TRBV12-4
CASSLGGRSRAFF
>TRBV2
CASKRDRETHEQYF
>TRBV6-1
CAANHGGTEAFF
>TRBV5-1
CASSLSALNSEQFF
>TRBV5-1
CASSPASGGYNEQFF
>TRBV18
CASSPPSSGADVLTF
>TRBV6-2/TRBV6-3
CASTRPSGRVAKNIQYF
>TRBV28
CASRRQAYNSNQPQHF
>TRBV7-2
CASSLRRDGRSPLHF
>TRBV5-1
CASSLARGRTEAFF
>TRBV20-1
CSARVVAGGRVNEQFF
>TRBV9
CASSPRGPQHF
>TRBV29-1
CSVERGPDTQYF
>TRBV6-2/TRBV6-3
CASSYFAPFSGRGAGYSNQPQHF
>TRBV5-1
CASSLVAGAGTEAFF
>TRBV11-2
CASSVSGYRGDSGANVLTF
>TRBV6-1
CASRDRGIGEKLFF
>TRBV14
CASSQESGRDRGDDEQFF